This T cell receptor beta chain was sequenced in a study of blood T cells in healthy people across ages. Through a sample-barcoded 5' primer and a J-beta primer mix, a second PCR was run for roughly 6 to 12 cycles. In TCRdb, the 5' RACE reads were re-called with MiXCR into one record per CDR3 protein. The sample contains approximately 1,700,000 distinct CDR3 sequences, 39% of which appear only once. V was cut by 5 bases and J by 4 bases, with 23 bases left in between. The V gene's germline CDR1 is MDHEN and CDR2 SYDVKM. The CDR3 contains 17 residues. A remark on this clonotype: The antigen remains undetermined.

The study's findings and limits: When set beside aged donors, long-lived donors presented more naive CD4+ cells and higher diversity.

This sequence was found in a human donor in good health. The sequenced sample consisted of blood. The chain carries TRBV28 and TRBJ2-5; D perhaps matches TRBD2 (8 bases). The CDR3 reads CASSVARGQAGGETQYF. DNA of the CDR3: TGTGCCAGCAGTGTTGCCCGCGGACAGGCGGGGGGAGAGACCCAGTACTTC.